The source of this TCR beta chain is a study of blood T cell repertoires in COVID-19 (TCRdb year 2020). Turning to the overall study: Samples covering the acute and convalescent phases of COVID-19 were provided by collaborators in the United States, Italy and Spain. The sample metadata nearly always contained a de-identified subject ID, COVID-19 status, age in years and sex. A freely available public database, intended as a resource for researchers studying the immune response to SARS-CoV-2, is where the repertoires were released. The dataset comprised deeply sampled blood TCRbeta repertoires from subjects exposed to, actively infected with, or recovered from COVID-19. The prospective study material was composed of cDNA or gDNA derived from T cells, B-cell-depleted T cells, or PBMCs. Samples were obtained from the ongoing ImmuneRACE study (first 160 participants) and from 1,200 or so subjects provided by 6 global collaborators. Where available, HLA class I and class II types were obtained from metadata supplied by the sample provider rather than from assay-based typing.

Details on this clone: What this receptor recognizes is not known. The input lacks base qualities; no much larger clone sits a single base away.

Whole blood was collected in K2EDTA tubes by collaborating institutions according to the institutions' own protocols. For TCRbeta analysis, collaborators shipped samples as frozen whole blood, isolated PBMCs, or DNA extracted from either of those sample types. Sequences SGHNT (CDR1) and YENEEA (CDR2) are obtained from the germline V gene. Cut back by 5 bases and 5 bases, the V and J ends lie 15 bases apart. The CDR3 holds 14 amino acids from the cysteine to the phenylalanine. The retained sequence is limited to the CDR3, 42 bases, with the frame set at the first base. TCRbeta CDR3 regions were amplified from genomic DNA by means of the immunoSEQ Assay, a bias-controlled multiplex PCR. For the original study's pipeline: Nucleated cell counts per sample were estimated from amplification of reference gene primers within the assay. Sequence reads were collapsed and filtered to measure the absolute abundance of every unique TCRbeta CDR3 rearrangement. For each sample, productive Simpson clonality was calculated by taking the square root of Simpson's diversity index across productive rearrangements. In TCRdb, the immuneACCESS table is reduced to in-frame sequences with V and J assigned. These tables do not hold every clone; where another copy was compared, an unresolved V gene accounts for under half, and the others remain unexplained. The V and J calls and clone size were taken over from that table, and D and trimming were inferred from the DNA. For this sample there are about 99,000 clones; around 82% appear just once. The ten top clones hold roughly 13% of the sample.

Beyond this particular receptor, the publication reports: How much clinical and demographic metadata was included differed by source and by participant, and the metadata was provided uncurated.

This receptor chain uses TRBV11-3 and TRBJ2-5; the D gene is possibly TRBD2, with 6 bases matching. The TCR sequence derives from a human donor in a cohort sampled during active or convalescent COVID-19. The sequencing sample was made of peripheral blood. The CDR3 has the sequence CASSPRGYSETQYF. The bases are TGTGCCAGCAGCCCCCGGGGGTATTCCGAGACCCAGTACTTC.